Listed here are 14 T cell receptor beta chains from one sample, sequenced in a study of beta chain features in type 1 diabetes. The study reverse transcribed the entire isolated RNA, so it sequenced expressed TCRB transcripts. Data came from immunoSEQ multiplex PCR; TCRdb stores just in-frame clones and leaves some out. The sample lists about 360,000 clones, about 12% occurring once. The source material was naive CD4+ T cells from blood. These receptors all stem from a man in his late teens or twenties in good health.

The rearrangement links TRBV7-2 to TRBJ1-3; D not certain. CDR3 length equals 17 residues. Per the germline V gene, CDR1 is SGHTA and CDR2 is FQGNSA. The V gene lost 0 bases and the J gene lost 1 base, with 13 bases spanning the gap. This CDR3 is CASSLAHQQLSGNTIYF. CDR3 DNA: TGTGCCAGCAGCTTAGCCCATCAACAGTTGTCTGGAAACACCATATATTTT.

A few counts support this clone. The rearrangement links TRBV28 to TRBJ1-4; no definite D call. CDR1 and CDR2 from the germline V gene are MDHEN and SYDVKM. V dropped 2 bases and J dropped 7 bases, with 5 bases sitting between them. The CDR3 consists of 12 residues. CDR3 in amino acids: CASSLIGEKLFF. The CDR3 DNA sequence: TGTGCCAGCAGTTTAATCGGTGAAAAACTGTTTTTT.

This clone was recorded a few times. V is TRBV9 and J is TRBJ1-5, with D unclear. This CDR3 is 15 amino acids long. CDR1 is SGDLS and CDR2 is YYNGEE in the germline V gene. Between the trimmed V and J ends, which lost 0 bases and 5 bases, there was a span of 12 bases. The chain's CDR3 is CASSVVREHHQPQHF. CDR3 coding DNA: TGTGCCAGCAGCGTAGTTCGGGAGCATCATCAGCCCCAGCATTTT.

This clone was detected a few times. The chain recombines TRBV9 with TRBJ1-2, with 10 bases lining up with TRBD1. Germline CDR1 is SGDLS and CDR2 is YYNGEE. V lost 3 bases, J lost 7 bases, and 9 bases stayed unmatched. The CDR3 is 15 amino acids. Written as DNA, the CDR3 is TGTGCCAGCAGCGAAAATCCGGGACAGGGGACTGGCTACACCTTC. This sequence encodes CASSENPGQGTGYTF.

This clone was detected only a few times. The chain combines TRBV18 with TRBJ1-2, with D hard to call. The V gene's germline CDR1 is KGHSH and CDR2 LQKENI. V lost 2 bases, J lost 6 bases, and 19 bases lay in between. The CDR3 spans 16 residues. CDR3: CASSPYSGGRSDGYTF. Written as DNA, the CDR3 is TGTGCCAGCTCACCATATAGTGGAGGGCGAAGTGATGGCTACACCTTC.

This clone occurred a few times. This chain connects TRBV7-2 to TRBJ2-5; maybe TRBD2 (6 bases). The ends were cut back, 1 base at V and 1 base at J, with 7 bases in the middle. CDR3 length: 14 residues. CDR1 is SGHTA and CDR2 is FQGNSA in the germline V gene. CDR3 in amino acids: CASSLGTIQETQYF. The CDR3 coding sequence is TGTGCCAGCAGCTTAGGGACTATCCAAGAGACCCAGTACTTC.

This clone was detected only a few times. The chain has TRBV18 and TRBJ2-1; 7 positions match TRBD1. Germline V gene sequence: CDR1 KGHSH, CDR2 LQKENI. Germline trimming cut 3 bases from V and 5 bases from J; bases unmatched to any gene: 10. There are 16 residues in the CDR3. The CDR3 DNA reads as TGTGCCAGCTCACCTCGTAACAGGGGAAGGCACAATGAGCAGTTCTTC. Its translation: CASSPRNRGRHNEQFF.

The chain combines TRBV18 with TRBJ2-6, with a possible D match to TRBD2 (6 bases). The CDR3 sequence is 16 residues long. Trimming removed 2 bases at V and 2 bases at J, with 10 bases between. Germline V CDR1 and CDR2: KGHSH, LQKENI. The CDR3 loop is CASSPSPGAGANVLTF. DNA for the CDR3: TGTGCCAGCTCACCATCACCGGGGGCTGGGGCCAACGTCCTGACTTTC. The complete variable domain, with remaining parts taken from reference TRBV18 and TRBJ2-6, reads NAGVMQNPRHLVRRRGQEARLRCSPMKGHSHVYWYRQLPEEGLKFMVYLQKENIIDESGMPKERFSAEFPKEGPSILRIQQVVRGDSAAYFCASSPSPGAGANVLTFGAGSRLTVL.

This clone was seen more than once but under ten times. The DNA of the CDR3 is TGTGCCAGCAGCTTAGCGGTTAGCGGCAATGAGCAGTTCTTC. Residues: CASSLAVSGNEQFF. The chain combines TRBV7-6 with TRBJ2-1, with D tentatively TRBD2 (6 bases). The V and J ends lost 0 bases and 6 bases respectively, with 9 bases between them. CDR3 length: 14 amino acids. Germline CDR1 SGHVS, CDR2 FNYEAQ. Variable domain in full (rest from reference TRBV7-6 and TRBJ2-1): GAGVSQSPRYKVTKRGQDVALRCDPISGHVSLYWYRQALGQGPEFLTYFNYEAQQDKSGLPNDRFSAERPEGSISTLTIQRTEQRDSAMYRCASSLAVSGNEQFFGPGTRLTVL.

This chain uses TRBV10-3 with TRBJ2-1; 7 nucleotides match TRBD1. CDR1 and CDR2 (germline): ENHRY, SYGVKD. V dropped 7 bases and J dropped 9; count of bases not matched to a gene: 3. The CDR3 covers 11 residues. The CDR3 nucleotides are TGTGCCATCACGAACAGGGGTGAGCAGTTCTTC. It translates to CAITNRGEQFF.

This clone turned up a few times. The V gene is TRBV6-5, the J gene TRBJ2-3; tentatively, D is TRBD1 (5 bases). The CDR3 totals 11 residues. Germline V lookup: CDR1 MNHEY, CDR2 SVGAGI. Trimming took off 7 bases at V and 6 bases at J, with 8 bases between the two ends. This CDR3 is CASTQGDTQYF. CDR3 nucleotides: TGTGCCAGCACGCAGGGCGATACGCAGTATTTT.

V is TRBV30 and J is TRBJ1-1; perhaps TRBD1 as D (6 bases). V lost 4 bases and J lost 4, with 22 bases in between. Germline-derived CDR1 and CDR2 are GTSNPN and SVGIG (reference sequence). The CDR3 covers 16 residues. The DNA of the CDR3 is TGTGCCTGGACCATTTCCCCGGGGGGCGCCCCCACTGAAGCTTTCTTT. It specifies CAWTISPGGAPTEAFF.

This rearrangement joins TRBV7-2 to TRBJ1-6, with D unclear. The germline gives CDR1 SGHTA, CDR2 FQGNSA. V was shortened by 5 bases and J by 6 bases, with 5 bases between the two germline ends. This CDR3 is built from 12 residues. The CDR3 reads CASSVSNSPLHF. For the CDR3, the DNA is TGTGCCAGCAGCGTCAGTAATTCACCCCTCCACTTT.

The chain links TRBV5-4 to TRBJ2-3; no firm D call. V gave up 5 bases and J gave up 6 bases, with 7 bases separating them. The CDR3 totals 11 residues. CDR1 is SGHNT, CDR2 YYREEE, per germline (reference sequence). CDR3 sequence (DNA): TGTGCCAGCAGGACTCGGGATACGCAGTATTTT. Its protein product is CASRTRDTQYF.